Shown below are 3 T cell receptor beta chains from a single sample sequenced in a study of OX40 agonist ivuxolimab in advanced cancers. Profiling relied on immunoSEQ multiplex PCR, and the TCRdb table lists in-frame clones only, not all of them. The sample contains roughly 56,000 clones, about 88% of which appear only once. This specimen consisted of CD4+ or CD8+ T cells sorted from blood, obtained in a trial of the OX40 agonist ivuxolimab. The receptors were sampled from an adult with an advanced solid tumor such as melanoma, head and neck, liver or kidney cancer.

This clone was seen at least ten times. The CDR3 DNA sequence: TGTGCCAGCAGCCGTCGGGGGGCCGGGGAGCTGTTTTTT. This gives the protein CASSRRGAGELFF. The V call is TRBV28, the J call TRBJ2-2, with 7 bases matching TRBD2. The V gene's germline CDR1 is MDHEN and CDR2 SYDVKM. The CDR3 is 13 amino acids. The V gene end was trimmed by 6 bases and the J gene end by 6 bases; junction bases not matched to a gene: 4. Full variable domain (outside the CDR3, taken from reference TRBV28 and TRBJ2-2): DVKVTQSSRYLVKRTGEKVFLECVQDMDHENMFWYRQDPGLGLRLIYFSYDVKMKEKGDIPEGYSVSREKKERFSLILESASTNQTSMYLCASSRRGAGELFFGEGSRLTVL.

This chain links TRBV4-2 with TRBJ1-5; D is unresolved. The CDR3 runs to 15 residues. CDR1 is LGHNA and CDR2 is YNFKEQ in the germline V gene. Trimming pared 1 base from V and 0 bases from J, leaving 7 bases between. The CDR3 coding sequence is TGTGCCAGCAGCCAAGGACTGACTAGCAATCAGCCCCAGCATTTT. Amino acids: CASSQGLTSNQPQHF.

This CDR3 reads CASSFRTSGEQYF. In nucleotides, the CDR3 is TGTGCCAGCAGCTTCAGGACTAGCGGCGAGCAGTACTTC. V is TRBV7-8 and J is TRBJ2-7; 10 bases are a match to TRBD2. V shed 3 bases, J shed 6 bases, and the junction held 2 bases outside the gene matches. CDR3 length: 13 residues. Germline V gives CDR1 SGHVS, CDR2 FQNEAQ.